These T cell receptor beta chains were read from a single sample in a study of OX40 agonist ivuxolimab in advanced cancers. Sequencing was performed with immunoSEQ multiplex PCR; in TCRdb, only in-frame clones are kept and a portion is missing. The sample has 13,000 or so clones, around 77% seen once; the top ten hold 32%. The specimen was CD4+ or CD8+ T cells sorted from blood, collected in a trial of the OX40 agonist ivuxolimab. The receptors were sampled from an adult with an advanced solid tumor such as melanoma, head and neck, liver or kidney cancer. Each CDR3 is given with its conserved first and last residue. The order of the fields is J gene, V gene, D gene, clone size, CDR3 DNA, CDR3 protein. The D gene is left open where the match is weak. Some rows mark clone size as missing; the rest say once, few, many or name a class of expanded clone.

TRBJ2-3,TRBV27,TRBD2,.,TGTGCCAGCAGTTTGGTTAGTGGGACTAGCGTGACTAGCACAGATACGCAGTATTTT,CASSLVSGTSVTSTDTQYF
TRBJ1-2,TRBV29-1,TRBD1,.,TGCAGCGTGACGGGACAGGGGGAAAACTATGGCTACACCTTC,CSVTGQGENYGYTF
TRBJ2-7,TRBV21-1,.,.,TGTGCCAGCAGCAAAAGGACAGTGATTTACGAGCAGTACTTC,CASSKRTVIYEQYF
TRBJ2-1,TRBV11-3,TRBD2,few,TGTGCCAGCAGCTCGGGACTAGCGGGGCAGTTCTTC,CASSSGLAGQFF
TRBJ2-1,TRBV7-3,.,.,TGTGCCAGCAGCTTAGGTCTAACTAGTTACAATGAGCAGTTCTTC,CASSLGLTSYNEQFF
TRBJ2-1,TRBV15,TRBD2,.,TGTGCCACCAGCAGAGGTAGCGGGTTCTACAATGAGCAGTTCTTC,CATSRGSGFYNEQFF
TRBJ2-7,TRBV4-1,TRBD2,.,TGCGCCAGCAGCCAAGCTAGCGGGACTACCTACGAGCAGTACTTC,CASSQASGTTYEQYF
TRBJ2-5,TRBV5-4,TRBD2,.,TGTGCCAGCAGCGTAACTAGCGTTGCAGAGACCCAGTACTTC,CASSVTSVAETQYF
TRBJ1-5,TRBV25-1,.,large,TGTGCCAGCAGTGAATACTCTAGCAATCAGCCCCAGCATTTT,CASSEYSSNQPQHF
TRBJ2-7,TRBV20-1,.,.,TGCAGTGCTGAGTTGGCAGGGAGTCCGTACTTC,CSAELAGSPYF
TRBJ2-7,TRBV5-4,TRBD1,.,TGTGCCAGCAGCGGACAGGGAAAGGTCTACGAGCAGTACTTC,CASSGQGKVYEQYF
TRBJ2-1,TRBV7-6,TRBD2,.,TGTGCCAGCAGCTTAGAGACTAGCGGAGGTGACAATGAGCAGTTCTTC,CASSLETSGGDNEQFF
TRBJ1-5,TRBV7-9,TRBD1,.,TGTGCCAGCAACGACAGGGAAAATCAGCCCCAGCATTTT,CASNDRENQPQHF
TRBJ2-1,TRBV11-2,.,.,TGTGCCAGCAGCTCCAGTAATGAGCAGTTCTTC,CASSSSNEQFF
TRBJ1-3,TRBV6-5,TRBD1,.,TGTGCCAGCAGTCCCGGGACAGGGGACACCATATATTTT,CASSPGTGDTIYF
TRBJ2-7,TRBV5-6,.,.,TGTGCCAGCAGCTTGGTGGGGTCCTACGAGCAGTACTTC,CASSLVGSYEQYF
TRBJ2-1,TRBV27,.,.,TGTGCCAGCAGTTTAAGGTCAGGGAGTAATGAGCAGTTCTTC,CASSLRSGSNEQFF
TRBJ2-2,TRBV27,TRBD1,.,TGTGCCAGCAGTTTAGGGACAGGGGGCTGGGGCGGGGAGCTGTTTTTT,CASSLGTGGWGGELFF
TRBJ2-1,TRBV27,.,.,TGTGCCAGCAGTTTTGTGGGAACCTACAATGAGCAGTTCTTC,CASSFVGTYNEQFF
TRBJ2-1,TRBV18,.,medium-sized,TGTGCCAGCTCACCAGGGCAGTTCTACAATGAGCAGTTCTTC,CASSPGQFYNEQFF
TRBJ2-3,TRBV7-8,.,few,TGTGCCAGCAGCTTATTATGGGGAAGGGGCACAGATACGCAGTATTTT,CASSLLWGRGTDTQYF
TRBJ2-2,TRBV30,TRBD1,.,TGTGCCTGGAGTGTATATCGGGTTCCGAGGGGGCGCAAAACCGGGGAGCTGTTTTTT,CAWSVYRVPRGRKTGELFF
TRBJ2-2,TRBV29-1,.,.,TGCAGCGTACCGGGACAGAACACCGGGGAGCTGTTTTTT,CSVPGQNTGELFF
TRBJ2-7,TRBV11-2,TRBD2,.,TGTGCCAGCAGCTTAGGTGGACTAGCGGGGACCTACGAGCAGTACTTC,CASSLGGLAGTYEQYF
TRBJ1-5,TRBV18,TRBD1,.,TGTGCCAGCTCACCCGGGGACAGGGGAGACAATCAGCCCCAGCATTTT,CASSPGDRGDNQPQHF
TRBJ2-7,TRBV11-2,.,few,TGTGCCAGCAGCCCCAGCAAGGGGGAGCAGTACTTC,CASSPSKGEQYF
TRBJ1-2,TRBV5-5,.,.,TGTGCCAGCAGCTTGGGGGGGTACGGCTACACCTTC,CASSLGGYGYTF
TRBJ2-3,TRBV10-3,.,few,TGTGCCATCAGTTCGGATGCAGGGATCCCCACAGATACGCAGTATTTT,CAISSDAGIPTDTQYF
TRBJ1-2,TRBV9,.,once,TGTGCCAGCAGCGTAGAGGGGAACTATGGCTACACCTTC,CASSVEGNYGYTF
TRBJ1-5,TRBV27,.,few,TGTGCCAGCAGTTTCGGCGGGAGCAATCAGCCCCAGCATTTT,CASSFGGSNQPQHF
TRBJ2-3,TRBV11-2,.,.,TGTGCCAGCAGCCCAAAGGTCTATATAGATACGCAGTATTTT,CASSPKVYIDTQYF
TRBJ2-7,TRBV2,.,.,TGTGCCAGCAAGTCCGTGGACAGCAGCTCCTACGAGCAGTACTTC,CASKSVDSSSYEQYF